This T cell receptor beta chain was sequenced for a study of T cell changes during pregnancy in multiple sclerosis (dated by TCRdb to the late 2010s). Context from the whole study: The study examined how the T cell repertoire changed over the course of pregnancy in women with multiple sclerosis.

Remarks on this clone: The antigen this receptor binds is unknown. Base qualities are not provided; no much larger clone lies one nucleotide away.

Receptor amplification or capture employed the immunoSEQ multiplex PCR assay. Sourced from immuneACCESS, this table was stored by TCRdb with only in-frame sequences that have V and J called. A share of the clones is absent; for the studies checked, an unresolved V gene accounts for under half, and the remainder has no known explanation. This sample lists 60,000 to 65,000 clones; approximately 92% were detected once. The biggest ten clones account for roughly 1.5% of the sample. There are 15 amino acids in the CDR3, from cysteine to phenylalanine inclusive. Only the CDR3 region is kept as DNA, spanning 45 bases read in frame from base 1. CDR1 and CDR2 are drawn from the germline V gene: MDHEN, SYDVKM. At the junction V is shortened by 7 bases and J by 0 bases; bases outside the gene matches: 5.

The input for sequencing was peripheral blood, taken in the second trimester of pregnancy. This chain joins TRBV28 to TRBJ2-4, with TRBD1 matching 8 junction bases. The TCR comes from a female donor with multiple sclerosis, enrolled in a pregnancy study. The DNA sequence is TGTGCCAGCACCCCGGACAGGGCAGCCAAAAACATTCAGTACTTC. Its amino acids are CASTPDRAAKNIQYF.